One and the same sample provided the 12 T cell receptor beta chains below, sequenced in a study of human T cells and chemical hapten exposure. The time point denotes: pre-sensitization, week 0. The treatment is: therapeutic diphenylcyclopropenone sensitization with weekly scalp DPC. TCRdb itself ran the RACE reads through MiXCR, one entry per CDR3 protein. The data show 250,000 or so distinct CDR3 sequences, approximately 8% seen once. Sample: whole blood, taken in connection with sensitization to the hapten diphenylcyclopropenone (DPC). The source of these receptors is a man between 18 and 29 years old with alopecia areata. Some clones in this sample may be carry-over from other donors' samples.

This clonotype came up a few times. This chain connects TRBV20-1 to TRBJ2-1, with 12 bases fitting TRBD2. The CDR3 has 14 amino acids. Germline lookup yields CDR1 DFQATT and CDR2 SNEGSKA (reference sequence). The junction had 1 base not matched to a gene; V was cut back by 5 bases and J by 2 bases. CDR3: CSAASGGAYNEQFF. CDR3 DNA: TGCAGTGCTGCTAGCGGGGGGGCCTACAATGAGCAGTTCTTC.

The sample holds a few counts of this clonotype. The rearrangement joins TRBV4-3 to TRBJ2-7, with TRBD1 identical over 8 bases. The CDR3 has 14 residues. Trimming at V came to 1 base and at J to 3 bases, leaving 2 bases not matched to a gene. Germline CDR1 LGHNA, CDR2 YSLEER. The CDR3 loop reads CASSQGTGFYEQYF. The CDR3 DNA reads TGCGCCAGCAGCCAAGGGACAGGGTTCTACGAGCAGTACTTC.

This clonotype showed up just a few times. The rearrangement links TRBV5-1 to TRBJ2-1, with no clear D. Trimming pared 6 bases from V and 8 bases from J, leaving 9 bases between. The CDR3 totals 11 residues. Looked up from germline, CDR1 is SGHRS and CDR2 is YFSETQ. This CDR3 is CASIKEHEQFF. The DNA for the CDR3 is TGCGCCAGCATAAAGGAGCATGAGCAGTTCTTC.

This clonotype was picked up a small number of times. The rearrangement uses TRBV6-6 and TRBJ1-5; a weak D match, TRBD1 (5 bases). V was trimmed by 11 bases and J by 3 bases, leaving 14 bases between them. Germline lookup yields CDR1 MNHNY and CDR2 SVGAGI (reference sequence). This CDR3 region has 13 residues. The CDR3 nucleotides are TGTGCCGGGGGAGAGGGTTACAATCAGCCCCAGCATTTT. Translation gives CAGGEGYNQPQHF.

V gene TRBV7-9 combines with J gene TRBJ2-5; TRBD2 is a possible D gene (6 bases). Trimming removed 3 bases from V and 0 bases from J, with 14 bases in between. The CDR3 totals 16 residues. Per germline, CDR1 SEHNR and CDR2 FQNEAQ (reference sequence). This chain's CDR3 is CASSLMGGGYQETQYF. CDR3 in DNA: TGTGCCAGCAGCTTGATGGGTGGGGGGTACCAAGAGACCCAGTACTTC.

CDR3 nucleotides: TGTGCCAGCAGTTTATTATACACAGATACGCAGTATTTT. This gives the protein CASSLLYTDTQYF. The V and J genes are TRBV28 and TRBJ2-3; D gene ambiguous. In germline, CDR1 is MDHEN, CDR2 SYDVKM. This CDR3 region has 13 residues. V was trimmed by 1 base and J by 2 bases, leaving 4 bases between them.

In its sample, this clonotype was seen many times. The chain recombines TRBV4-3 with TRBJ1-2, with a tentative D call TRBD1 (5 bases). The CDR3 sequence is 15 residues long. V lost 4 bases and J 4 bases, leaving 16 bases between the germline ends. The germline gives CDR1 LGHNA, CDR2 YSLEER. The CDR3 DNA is TGCGCCAGCAGCCCAATCTTACAGGACCGCTATGGCTACACCTTC. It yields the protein CASSPILQDRYGYTF.

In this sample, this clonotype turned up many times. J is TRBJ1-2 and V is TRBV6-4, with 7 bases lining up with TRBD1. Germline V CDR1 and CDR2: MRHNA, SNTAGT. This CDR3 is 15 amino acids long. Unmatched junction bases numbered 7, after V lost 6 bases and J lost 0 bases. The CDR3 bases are TGTGCCAGCAGCCTCAGGGGGGGAACTAACTATGGCTACACCTTC. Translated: CASSLRGGTNYGYTF.

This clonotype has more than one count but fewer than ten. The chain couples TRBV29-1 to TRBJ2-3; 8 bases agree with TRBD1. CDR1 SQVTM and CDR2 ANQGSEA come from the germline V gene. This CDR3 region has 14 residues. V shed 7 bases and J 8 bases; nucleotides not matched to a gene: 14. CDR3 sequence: CSGAWTGIRVTQYF. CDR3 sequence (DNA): TGCAGCGGGGCCTGGACAGGGATTAGAGTTACGCAGTATTTT.

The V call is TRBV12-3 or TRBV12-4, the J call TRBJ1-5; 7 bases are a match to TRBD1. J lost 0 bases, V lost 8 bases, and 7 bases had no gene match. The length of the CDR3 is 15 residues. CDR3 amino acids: CASREGADSNQPQHF. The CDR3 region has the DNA TGTGCCAGCCGGGAGGGGGCTGATAGCAATCAGCCCCAGCATTTT.

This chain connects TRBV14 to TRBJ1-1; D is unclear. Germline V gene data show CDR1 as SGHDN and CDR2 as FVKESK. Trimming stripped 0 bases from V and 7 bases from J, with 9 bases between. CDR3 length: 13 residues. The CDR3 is CASSQDYEFEAFF. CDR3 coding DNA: TGTGCCAGCAGCCAAGATTATGAATTTGAAGCTTTCTTT.

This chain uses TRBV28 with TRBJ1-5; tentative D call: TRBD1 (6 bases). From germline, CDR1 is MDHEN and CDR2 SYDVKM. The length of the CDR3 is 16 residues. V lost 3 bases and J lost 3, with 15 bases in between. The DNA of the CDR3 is TGTGCCAGCAGTTTGGTTGTTCGGACAGCCAATCAGCCCCAGCATTTT. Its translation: CASSLVVRTANQPQHF.